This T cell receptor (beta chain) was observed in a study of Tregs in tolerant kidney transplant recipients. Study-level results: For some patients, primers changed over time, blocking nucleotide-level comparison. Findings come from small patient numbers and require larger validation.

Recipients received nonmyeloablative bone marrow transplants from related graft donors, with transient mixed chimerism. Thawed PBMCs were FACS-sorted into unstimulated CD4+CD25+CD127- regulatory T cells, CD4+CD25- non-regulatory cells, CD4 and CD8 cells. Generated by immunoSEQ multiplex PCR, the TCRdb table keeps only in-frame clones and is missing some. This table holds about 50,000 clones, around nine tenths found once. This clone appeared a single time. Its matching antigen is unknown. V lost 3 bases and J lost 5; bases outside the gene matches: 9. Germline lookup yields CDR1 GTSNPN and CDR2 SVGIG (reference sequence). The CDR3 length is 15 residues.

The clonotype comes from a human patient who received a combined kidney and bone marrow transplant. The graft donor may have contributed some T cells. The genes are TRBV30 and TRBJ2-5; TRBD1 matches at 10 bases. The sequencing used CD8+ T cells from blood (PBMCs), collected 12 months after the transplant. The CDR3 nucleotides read TGTGCCTGGAGGCGTCCGACAGGGGGCTGGGAGACCCAGTACTTC. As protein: CAWRRPTGGWETQYF.